The 6 T cell receptor beta chains below all came from one sample that was sequenced in a study of blood T cell repertoires in COVID-19. Profiling relied on immunoSEQ multiplex PCR, and the TCRdb table lists in-frame clones only, not all of them. This sample has about 140,000 clones, with roughly four fifths found just once. Material: peripheral blood. The origin of the receptors is a man aged 80 or over with acute or convalescent COVID-19.

The chain combines TRBV7-3 with TRBJ2-1; D remains ambiguous. V lost 4 bases to trimming and J lost 7 bases, with 11 bases between them. This CDR3 contains 13 residues. Per germline, CDR1 SGHTA and CDR2 FQGTGA. CDR3 in amino acids: CASSSSSLNEQFF. CDR3 nucleotides: TGTGCCAGCAGCTCCTCCTCTTTAAATGAGCAGTTCTTC.

The J gene is TRBJ2-5, the V gene TRBV21-1; the DNA was not compared with TRBD1, the D call given in the table. TRBV21-1 is reported as a pseudogene. This CDR3 has 16 amino acids. CDR3 sequence (DNA): TGTGCCAGCAGCAAAGCGGGACAGGGGGCCGGCGAGACCCAGTACTTC. Protein: CASSKAGQGAGETQYF.

This chain uses TRBV19 with TRBJ2-6; D gene uncertain. The CDR3 runs to 12 residues. V dropped 9 bases and J dropped 0 bases, with 3 bases sitting between them. Germline V gene lookup returns CDR1 LNHDA and CDR2 SQIVND (reference sequence). As DNA, the CDR3 is TGTGCCAGCTTCTCTGGGGCCAACGTCCTGACTTTC. It codes for CASFSGANVLTF. The entire variable domain, with the rest obtained from reference TRBV19 and TRBJ2-6, is as follows: DGGITQSPKYLFRKEGQNVTLSCEQNLNHDAMYWYRQDPGQGLRLIYYSQIVNDFQKGDIAEGYSVSREKKESFPLTVTSAQKNPTAFYLCASFSGANVLTFGAGSRLTVL.

V gene TRBV30 combines with J gene TRBJ1-4; 7 bases agree with TRBD1. Trimming at V came to 1 base and at J to 2 bases, leaving 7 bases not matched to a gene. The CDR3 loop spans 16 amino acids. The germline gives CDR1 GTSNPN, CDR2 SVGIG (reference sequence). CDR3 sequence (DNA): TGTGCCTGGAGTGCGAAGGGGGCGCAGACTAATGAAAAACTGTTTTTT. Translating it yields CAWSAKGAQTNEKLFF.

This clone has just a few counts. The gene calls are TRBV2 and TRBJ1-6, with 10 bases lining up with TRBD1. The CDR3 is made up of 18 amino acids. Germline V lookup: CDR1 SNHLY, CDR2 FYNNEI. With V trimmed by 6 bases and J by 0 bases, 8 bases remained unmatched. The CDR3 region has the DNA TGTGCCAGCAGGCGGGACAGGGGATTTAGCTCCTATAATTCACCCCTCCACTTT. Its protein is CASRRDRGFSSYNSPLHF.

The rearrangement uses TRBV7-9 and TRBJ2-3; 7 bases map to TRBD1. Trimming removed 6 bases from V and 5 bases from J; junction bases left unmatched: 8. From germline, CDR1 is SEHNR and CDR2 FQNEAQ (reference sequence). The CDR3 has 14 amino acids. CDR3: CASSSTGQRDTQYF. CDR3 nucleotides: TGTGCCAGCAGTTCGACGGGACAGCGAGATACGCAGTATTTT.